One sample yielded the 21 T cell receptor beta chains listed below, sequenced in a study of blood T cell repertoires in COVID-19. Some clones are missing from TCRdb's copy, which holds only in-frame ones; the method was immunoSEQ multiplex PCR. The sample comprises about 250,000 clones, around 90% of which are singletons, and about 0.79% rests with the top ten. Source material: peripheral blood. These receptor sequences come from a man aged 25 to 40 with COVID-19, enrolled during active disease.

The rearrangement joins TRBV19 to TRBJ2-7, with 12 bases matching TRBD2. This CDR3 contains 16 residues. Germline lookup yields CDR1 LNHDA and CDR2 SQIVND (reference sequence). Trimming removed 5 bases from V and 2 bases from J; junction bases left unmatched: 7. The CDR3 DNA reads TGTGCCAGTAGTCCCCGGACTAGCGGGAAAGCCTACGAGCAGTACTTC. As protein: CASSPRTSGKAYEQYF. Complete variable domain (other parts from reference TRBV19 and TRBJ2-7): DGGITQSPKYLFRKEGQNVTLSCEQNLNHDAMYWYRQDPGQGLRLIYYSQIVNDFQKGDIAEGYSVSREKKESFPLTVTSAQKNPTAFYLCASSPRTSGKAYEQYFGPGTRLTVT.

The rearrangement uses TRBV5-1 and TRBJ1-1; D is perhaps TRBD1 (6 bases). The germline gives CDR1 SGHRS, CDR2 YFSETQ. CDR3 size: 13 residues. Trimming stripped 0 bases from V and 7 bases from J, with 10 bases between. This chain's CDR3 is CASSLGGRVEAFF. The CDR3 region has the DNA TGCGCCAGCAGCTTGGGGGGGCGAGTTGAAGCTTTCTTT. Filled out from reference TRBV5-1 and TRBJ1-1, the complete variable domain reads KAGVTQTPRYLIKTRGQQVTLSCSPISGHRSVSWYQQTPGQGLQFLFEYFSETQRNKGNFPGRFSGRQFSNSRSEMNVSTLELGDSALYLCASSLGGRVEAFFGQGTRLTVV.

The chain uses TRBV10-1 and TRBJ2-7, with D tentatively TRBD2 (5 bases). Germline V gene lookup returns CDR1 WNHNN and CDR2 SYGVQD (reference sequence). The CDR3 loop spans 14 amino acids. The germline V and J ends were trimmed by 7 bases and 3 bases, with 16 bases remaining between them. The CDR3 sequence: CASTLIPGSYEQYF. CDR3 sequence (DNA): TGCGCCAGCACCTTAATCCCGGGAAGCTACGAGCAGTACTTC.

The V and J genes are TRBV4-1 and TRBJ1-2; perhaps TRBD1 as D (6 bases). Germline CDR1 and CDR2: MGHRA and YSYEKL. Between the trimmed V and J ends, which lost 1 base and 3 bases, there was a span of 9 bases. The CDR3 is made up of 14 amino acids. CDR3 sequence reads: CASSQVTGHYGYTF. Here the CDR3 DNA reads TGCGCCAGCAGCCAAGTTACAGGGCACTATGGCTACACCTTC.

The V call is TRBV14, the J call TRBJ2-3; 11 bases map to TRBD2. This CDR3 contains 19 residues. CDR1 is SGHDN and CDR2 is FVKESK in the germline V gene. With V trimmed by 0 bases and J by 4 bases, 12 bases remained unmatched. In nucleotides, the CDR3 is TGTGCCAGCAGCCAAGAACTGGTAGGTAGCGGGGGGGCCTCAGATACGCAGTATTTT. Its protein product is CASSQELVGSGGASDTQYF.

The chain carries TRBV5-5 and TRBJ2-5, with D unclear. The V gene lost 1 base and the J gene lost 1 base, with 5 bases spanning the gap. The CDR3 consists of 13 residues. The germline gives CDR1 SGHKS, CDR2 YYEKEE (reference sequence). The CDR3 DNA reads TGTGCCAGCAGCTTGCAGGCCCAAGAGACCCAGTACTTC. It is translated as CASSLQAQETQYF.

The CDR3 region has the DNA TGTGCCAGCAGCCTAGGACTAGCGGGGGCCGGGGAGCTGTTTTTT. This codes for CASSLGLAGAGELFF. This chain joins TRBV3-1 (or the pseudogene TRBV3-2) and TRBJ2-2; TRBD2 matches 13 bases. V was pared by 4 bases and J by 6 bases, with 2 bases of the junction left unmatched. Germline loops: CDR1 LGHDT, CDR2 YNNKEL (reference sequence). There are 15 residues in the CDR3.

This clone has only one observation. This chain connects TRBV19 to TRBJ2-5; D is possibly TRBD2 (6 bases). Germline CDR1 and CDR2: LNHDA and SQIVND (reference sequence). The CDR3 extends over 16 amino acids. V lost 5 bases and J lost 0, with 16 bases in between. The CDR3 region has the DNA TGTGCCAGTAGTCCCATCGCGGGGACGTACCAAGAGACCCAGTACTTC. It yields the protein CASSPIAGTYQETQYF.

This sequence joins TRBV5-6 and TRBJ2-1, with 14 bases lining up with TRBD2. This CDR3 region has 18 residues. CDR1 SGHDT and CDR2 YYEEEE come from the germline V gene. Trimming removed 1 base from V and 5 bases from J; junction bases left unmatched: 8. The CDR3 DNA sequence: TGTGCCAGCAGCTTGTGGACTAGCGGGGGGAACGTACACAATGAGCAGTTCTTC. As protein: CASSLWTSGGNVHNEQFF. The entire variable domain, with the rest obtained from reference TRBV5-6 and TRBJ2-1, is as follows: DAGVTQSPTHLIKTRGQQVTLRCSPKSGHDTVSWYQQALGQGPQFIFQYYEEEERQRGNFPDRFSGHQFPNYSSELNVNALLLGDSALYLCASSLWTSGGNVHNEQFFGPGTRLTVL.

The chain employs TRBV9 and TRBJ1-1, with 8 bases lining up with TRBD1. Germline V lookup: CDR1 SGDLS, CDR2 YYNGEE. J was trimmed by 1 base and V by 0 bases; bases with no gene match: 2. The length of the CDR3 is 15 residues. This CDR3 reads CASSVAGGGNTEAFF. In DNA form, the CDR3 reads TGTGCCAGCAGCGTAGCAGGGGGCGGGAACACTGAAGCTTTCTTT.

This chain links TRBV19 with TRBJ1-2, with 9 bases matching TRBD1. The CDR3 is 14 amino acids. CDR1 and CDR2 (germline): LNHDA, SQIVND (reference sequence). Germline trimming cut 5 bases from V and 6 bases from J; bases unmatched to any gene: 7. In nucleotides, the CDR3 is TGTGCCAGTAGTCGGACAGGGGATCGGAATGGCTACACCTTC. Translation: CASSRTGDRNGYTF.

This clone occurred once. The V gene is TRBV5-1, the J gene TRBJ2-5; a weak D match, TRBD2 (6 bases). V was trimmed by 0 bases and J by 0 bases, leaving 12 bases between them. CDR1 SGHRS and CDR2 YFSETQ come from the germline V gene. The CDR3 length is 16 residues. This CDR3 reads CASSLARGGDQETQYF. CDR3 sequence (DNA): TGCGCCAGCAGCTTGGCGAGGGGCGGGGACCAAGAGACCCAGTACTTC.

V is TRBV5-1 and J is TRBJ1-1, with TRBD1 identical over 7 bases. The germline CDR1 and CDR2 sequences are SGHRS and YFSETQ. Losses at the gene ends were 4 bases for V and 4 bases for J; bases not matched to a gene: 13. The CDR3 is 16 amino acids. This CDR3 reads CASSPRQGGTATEAFF. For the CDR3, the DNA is TGCGCCAGCAGCCCCAGACAGGGAGGTACGGCCACTGAAGCTTTCTTT.

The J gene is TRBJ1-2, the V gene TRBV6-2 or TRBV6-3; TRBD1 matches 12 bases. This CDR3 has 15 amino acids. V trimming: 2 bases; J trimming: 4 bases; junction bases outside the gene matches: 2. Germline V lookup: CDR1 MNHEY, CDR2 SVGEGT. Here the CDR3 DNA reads TGTGCCAGCAGTTACGGGACAGGGGGCGGCTATGGCTACACCTTC. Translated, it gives CASSYGTGGGYGYTF.

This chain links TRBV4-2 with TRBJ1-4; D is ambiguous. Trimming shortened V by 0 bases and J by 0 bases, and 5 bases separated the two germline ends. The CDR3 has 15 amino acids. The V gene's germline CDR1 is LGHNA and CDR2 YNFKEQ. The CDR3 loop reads CASSQDTATNEKLFF. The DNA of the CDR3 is TGTGCCAGCAGCCAAGATACAGCAACTAATGAAAAACTGTTTTTT.

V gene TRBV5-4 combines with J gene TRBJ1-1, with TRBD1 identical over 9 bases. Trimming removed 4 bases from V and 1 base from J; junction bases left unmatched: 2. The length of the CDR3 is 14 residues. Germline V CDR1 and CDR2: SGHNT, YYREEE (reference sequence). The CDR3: CASSVGQGNTEAFF. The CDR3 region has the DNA TGTGCCAGCAGCGTGGGACAGGGGAACACTGAAGCTTTCTTT. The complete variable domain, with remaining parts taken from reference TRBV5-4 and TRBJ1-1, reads ETGVTQSPTHLIKTRGQQVTLRCSSQSGHNTVSWYQQALGQGPQFIFQYYREEENGRGNFPPRFSGLQFPNYSSELNVNALELDDSALYLCASSVGQGNTEAFFGQGTRLTVV.

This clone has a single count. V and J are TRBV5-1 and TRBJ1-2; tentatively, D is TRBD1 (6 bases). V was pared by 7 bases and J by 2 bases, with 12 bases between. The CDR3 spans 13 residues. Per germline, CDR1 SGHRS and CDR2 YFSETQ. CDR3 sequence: CASSQGTNYGYTF. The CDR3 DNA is TGCGCCAGCTCCCAAGGGACAAACTATGGCTACACCTTC.

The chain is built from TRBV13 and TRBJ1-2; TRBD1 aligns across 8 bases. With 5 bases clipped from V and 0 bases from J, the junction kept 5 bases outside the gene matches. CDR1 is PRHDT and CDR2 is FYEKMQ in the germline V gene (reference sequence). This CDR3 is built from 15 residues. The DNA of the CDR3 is TGTGCCAGCAGCACACGGACAGGGTCTAACTATGGCTACACCTTC. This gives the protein CASSTRTGSNYGYTF.

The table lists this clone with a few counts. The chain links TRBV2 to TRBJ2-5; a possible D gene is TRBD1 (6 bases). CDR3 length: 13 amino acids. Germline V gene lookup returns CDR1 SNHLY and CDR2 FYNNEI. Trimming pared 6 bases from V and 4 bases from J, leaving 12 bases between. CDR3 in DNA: TGTGCCAGCAGCCCAGGGGATGGAGAGACCCAGTACTTC. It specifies CASSPGDGETQYF.

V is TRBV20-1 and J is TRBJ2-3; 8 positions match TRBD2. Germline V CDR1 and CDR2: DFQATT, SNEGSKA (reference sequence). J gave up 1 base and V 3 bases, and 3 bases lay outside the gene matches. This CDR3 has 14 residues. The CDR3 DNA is TGCAGTGCTAGTCTCGGGGGGGGCACAGATACGCAGTATTTT. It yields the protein CSASLGGGTDTQYF.

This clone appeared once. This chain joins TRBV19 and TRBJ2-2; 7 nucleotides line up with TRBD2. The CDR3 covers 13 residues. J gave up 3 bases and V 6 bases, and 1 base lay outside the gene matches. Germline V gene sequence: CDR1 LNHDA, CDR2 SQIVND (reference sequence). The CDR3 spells CASSGGYTGELFF. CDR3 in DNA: TGTGCCAGTAGCGGGGGGTACACCGGGGAGCTGTTTTTT.